This entry describes one TCR delta chain. This clone is categorized as large (0.1 to 1%). This receptor's antigen is unknown. Base qualities were left out, and no much larger clone turns up one base away. Library generation was performed with PCR. Instrument on record: Illumina MiSeq. Turning to the authors' computational methods: In reporting clonotype frequencies of the TRDV repertoire, clonotypes with just one read were left out. Via CATT, TCRdb reprocessed the public reads, and rows with identical DNA were then joined. For this entry, the V and J calls and clone size follow TCRdb and not the study's own pipeline. The sample data list approximately 2,200 delta-chain clones, and roughly 60% of these were observed just once. More than 13% of the sample is in the top ten clones. To follow how often functionally characterized gamma9delta2 T cell clones showed up, the researchers ran bulk sequencing on complete TCR delta chain (Vdelta2) repertoires. Peripheral blood of anonymous healthy donors was obtained by purchase from the Dutch blood bank. The gamma9delta2 T cells analyzed in the study were derived from peripheral blood of healthy donors.

CDR1 GEAIGNYY and CDR2 EKD were looked up in the germline V gene. Measured from the cysteine to the phenylalanine, the CDR3 is 16 residues long. Only the CDR3 part of the read is kept: 48 bases, read in frame from the first base. The V and J ends are trimmed by 0 bases and 2 bases, leaving 15 bases between them. This record belongs to a study of TRDV2 sequences in healthy donors (dated by TCRdb to the early 2020s). Background on the whole study: Under 25 single-cell-derived gamma9delta2 T cell clones spanning the full range of antitumor activity were TCR-sequenced and traced within the bulk repertoire. Beyond this particular receptor, the publication reports: Observed TCRdelta repertoires were highly focused, yet clonotype frequency did not correlate with antitumor functional potential of the respective clone. The TCRdelta clonotypes of several highly reactive clones appeared rare, as these clonotypes were not detected in the bulk sequencing data of the respective donors.

This receptor was obtained from a human donor in good health. The material sequenced was Vd2+ gamma-delta T cells from blood. The meaning of the sample's cell subset or site label: TCR Vdelta2-expressing (gamma9delta2) T cells. This chain is built from TRDV2 and TRDJ1; the best D guess is TRDD3, with 5 bases matching. The nucleotide sequence is TGTGCCTGTGACACCTTGGGGACGCTGGATACCGATAAACTCATCTTT. This yields the protein CACDTLGTLDTDKLIF.